These T cell receptor beta chains were read from a single sample in a study of T cell responses to AZD1222 COVID-19 vaccine. Only in-frame clones appear in the TCRdb table, and some are missing; sequencing was by immunoSEQ multiplex PCR. The sample has about 82,000 clones; 83% are singletons. Sequencing used peripheral blood, obtained 28 days after the second AZD1222 dose. All receptors come from an adult who received the AZD1222 COVID-19 vaccine. The conserved cysteine and the conserved F or W are not part of the CDR3 here. A clone size is listed for some rows: how often the clone was seen (once, few, many), or a class if it is expanded.

- | 16 | TRBV30 | AWSPFSGNFDDTDTQY
- | 12 | TRBV5-1 | ASSGTATNYGYT
once | 12 | TRBV6-6 | ASSASGTAYGYT
- | 12 | TRBV14 | ASPTGAWGNEQF
- | 13 | TRBV28 | ASSSSGRFTGELF
- | 13 | TRBV7-9 | ASSTGQGSPDTQY
- | 12 | TRBV6-5 | ASRGTVIQETQY
- | 14 | TRBV7-2 | ASSLGSGVNYNEQF
- | 14 | TRBV4-2 | ASSQAGTAYNSPLH
once | 12 | TRBV28 | ASSLDRADQPQH
- | 10 | TRBV30 | AWIGGDYGYT
once | 14 | TRBV27 | ASSSWTGGRDNEQF
- | 12 | TRBV18 | ASSPRATNEKLF
- | 13 | TRBV18 | ASSPGSSGSYEQY
few | 15 | TRBV24-1 | ATSDWTSRLSTDTQY
- | 14 | TRBV30 | AWSVKRGLMDYEQY
- | 13 | TRBV7-9 | ASSYQGGTNEKLF
- | 14 | TRBV28 | ASSLSLGTGWRPLH
few | 13 | TRBV7-2 | ASSSQGGDNSPLH
- | 14 | TRBV4-1 | ASSQVGDRDNQPQH
once | 14 | TRBV16 | ASSQSIGDSNQPQH
- | 11 | TRBV30 | AWRGAGVPEQY
- | 12 | TRBV7-2 | ASSARSAYYGYT